Listed below are T cell receptor beta chains from one sample, sequenced in a study of T cell responses to AZD1222 COVID-19 vaccine. Profiling relied on immunoSEQ multiplex PCR, and the TCRdb table lists in-frame clones only, not all of them. This sample has 100,000 or so clones; 87% occur once, and the top ten carry approximately 3.3%. The starting material was peripheral blood, obtained on day 0 of AZD1222 vaccination. These TCRs come from an adult in good health. Both conserved end residues are part of each CDR3. D genes are given only for firm matches. Not every row has a clone size; where given, it reads once, few, many or a size class.

>-|-|TRBJ1-3|TRBV6-5
TGTGCCAGCAGTATTACAGGGTCTAAGAACACCATATATTTT
CASSITGSKNTIYF
>TRBD1|-|TRBJ1-2|TRBV2
TGTGCCAGCAGTAGACAGGGTTATGGCTACACCTTC
CASSRQGYGYTF
>TRBD1|-|TRBJ1-4|TRBV25-1
TGTGCCAGCAGTACGCTCCGAGGACAGGGTCAGGGTGAAAAACTGTTTTTT
CASSTLRGQGQGEKLFF
>-|-|TRBJ1-1|TRBV3-1/TRBV3-2
TGTGCCAGCAGCCAAGTATCGAGGAACACTGAAGCTTTCTTT
CASSQVSRNTEAFF
>TRBD1|-|TRBJ1-5|TRBV19
TGTGCCAGTAACCCGGGACAGGGGGCTCAATATAGCAATCAGCCCCAGCATTTT
CASNPGQGAQYSNQPQHF
>-|few|TRBJ2-1|TRBV29-1
TGCAGCGTTGAGTTGGGTGAGCAGTTCTTC
CSVELGEQFF
>TRBD1|-|TRBJ2-5|TRBV7-8
TGTGCCAGCAGCTTAACGGGGACAGCGCACCAAGAGACCCAGTACTTC
CASSLTGTAHQETQYF
>TRBD1|-|TRBJ2-3|TRBV7-9
TGCTGTCCGGGACAGGGACCGGTGGGGGGCACAGATACGCAGTATTTT
CCPGQGPVGGTDTQYF
>TRBD1|-|TRBJ2-2|TRBV6-6
TGTGCCAGCAGTTACCTAGGGGGCCCGAACACCGGGGAGCTGTTTTTT
CASSYLGGPNTGELFF
>TRBD1|-|TRBJ1-2|TRBV7-2
TGTGCCAGCAGCCCCCTGGACAGGGCGAGGTATGGCTACACCTTC
CASSPLDRARYGYTF
>-|-|TRBJ1-1|TRBV20-1
TGCAGTGCACCCAGGGTAACTGAAGCTTTCTTT
CSAPRVTEAFF
>-|-|TRBJ2-7|TRBV29-1
TGCAGGGGGGTGGAGGAGGGGACGTACGAGCAGTACTTC
CRGVEEGTYEQYF
>TRBD1|-|TRBJ2-5|TRBV11-3
TGTGCCAGCAGCTTAACGGCAGGGGGAGAGACCCAGTACTTC
CASSLTAGGETQYF
>-|-|TRBJ2-2|TRBV6-5
TGTGCCAGCAGGCAGAACACCGGGGAGCTGTTTTTT
CASRQNTGELFF
>-|few|TRBJ1-2|TRBV7-9
TGTGCCAGCAGCAACCGACAGAACTATGGCTACACCTTC
CASSNRQNYGYTF
>TRBD1|-|TRBJ2-7|TRBV15
TGTGCCACCAGCAGAGATCTGACAGGGATCGAGCAGTACTTC
CATSRDLTGIEQYF